Presented here are 12 T cell receptor beta chains from one specimen sequenced in a study of blood T cell repertoires in COVID-19. Produced via immunoSEQ multiplex PCR; TCRdb's table is partial and in-frame only. The data show around 200,000 clones, 88% seen once. The specimen was peripheral blood. The receptors were gathered from a man in his late teens or twenties with active or convalescent COVID-19.

The chain has TRBV7-9 and TRBJ1-6; unclear D gene. There are 16 residues in the CDR3. The germline gives CDR1 SEHNR, CDR2 FQNEAQ (reference sequence). The germline V and J ends were trimmed by 1 base and 7 bases, with 14 bases remaining between them. CDR3 coding DNA: TGTGCCAGCAGCTTAGTTCTAGGGCGAGGGAATTCACCCCTCCACTTT. Its translation: CASSLVLGRGNSPLHF. Combining the CDR3 with reference TRBV7-9 and TRBJ1-6 gives the whole variable domain DTGVSQNPRHKITKRGQNVTFRCDPISEHNRLYWYRQTLGQGPEFLTYFQNEAQLEKSRLLSDRFSAERPKGSFSTLEIQRTEQGDSAMYLCASSLVLGRGNSPLHFGNGTRLTVT.

The chain has TRBV6-5 and TRBJ1-5, with 8 bases lining up with TRBD1. This CDR3 spans 13 amino acids. V shed 6 bases and J 6 bases; nucleotides not matched to a gene: 4. Germline values: CDR1 MNHEY, CDR2 SVGAGI. This CDR3 reads CASRETGVQPQHF. In DNA, the CDR3 is TGTGCCAGCAGGGAGACAGGGGTTCAGCCCCAGCATTTT.

The rearrangement uses TRBV12-2 and TRBJ2-1; TRBD2 is the table's D call and was not checked against the DNA. TRBV12-2 is annotated as a pseudogene. CDR3 size: 14 residues. CDR3 sequence (DNA): TGTGCAAGTCGCTTAGAATGCGGGGGTGATGAGCAGTTCTTC. The encoded protein is CASRLECGGDEQFF.

This rearrangement joins TRBV5-1 to TRBJ2-2; 9 nucleotides match TRBD1. J was trimmed by 1 base and V by 3 bases; bases with no gene match: 1. CDR3 length: 15 amino acids. Germline CDR1 reads SGHRS; CDR2 reads YFSETQ. The CDR3 region has the DNA TGCGCCAGCAGCTCGACAGGGGGGAACACCGGGGAGCTGTTTTTT. It yields the protein CASSSTGGNTGELFF.

The V call is TRBV19, the J call TRBJ1-4; the D is unclear. Germline loops: CDR1 LNHDA, CDR2 SQIVND (reference sequence). V was clipped by 5 bases and J by 8 bases, with 9 bases between them. The length of the CDR3 is 12 residues. The CDR3 reads CASSPRSEKLFF. The CDR3 DNA reads TGTGCCAGTAGTCCAAGAAGCGAAAAACTGTTTTTT.

This clone was recorded a few times. This chain links TRBV7-9 with TRBJ1-2, with a possible D match to TRBD1 (6 bases). The CDR3 loop spans 14 amino acids. The ends were cut back, 1 base at V and 7 bases at J, with 13 bases in the middle. Germline-derived CDR1 and CDR2 are SEHNR and FQNEAQ (reference sequence). This CDR3 reads CASSLVSGVAGYTF. Written as DNA, the CDR3 is TGTGCCAGCAGCTTAGTTTCAGGGGTTGCTGGCTACACCTTC.

The chain employs TRBV9 and TRBJ2-7; D remains unclear. Germline V lookup: CDR1 SGDLS, CDR2 YYNGEE. V was clipped by 3 bases and J by 3 bases, with 16 bases between them. The CDR3 spans 15 residues. The CDR3 here is CASSAPTPHGYEQYF. The DNA of the CDR3 is TGTGCCAGCAGCGCCCCGACACCTCATGGCTACGAGCAGTACTTC. Combining the CDR3 with reference TRBV9 and TRBJ2-7 gives the whole variable domain DSGVTQTPKHLITATGQRVTLRCSPRSGDLSVYWYQQSLDQGLQFLIQYYNGEERAKGNILERFSAQQFPDLHSELNLSSLELGDSALYFCASSAPTPHGYEQYFGPGTRLTVT.

This clone occurred once. The chain uses TRBV18 and TRBJ2-2, with 7 bases aligning to TRBD2. The CDR3 is 17 amino acids. CDR1 and CDR2 from the germline V gene are KGHSH and LQKENI. With 2 bases clipped from V and 2 bases from J, the junction kept 8 bases outside the gene matches. CDR3 nucleotides: TGTGCCAGCTCACCATTCGGGGGACTAACTAACACCGGGGAGCTGTTTTTT. It yields the protein CASSPFGGLTNTGELFF.

J is TRBJ2-7 and V is TRBV7-2, with 10 nucleotides matching TRBD2. Germline CDR1 SGHTA, CDR2 FQGNSA. V was clipped by 6 bases and J by 7 bases; unmatched bases: 18. CDR3 length equals 17 residues. The CDR3 loop reads CASSPAAGGPSYGEQYF. The CDR3 nucleotides are TGTGCCAGCAGTCCGGCAGCGGGAGGGCCATCCTATGGAGAGCAGTACTTC.

This clone came up once. The chain links TRBV19 to TRBJ1-4, with 9 bases lining up with TRBD1. V shed 7 bases and J 7 bases; nucleotides not matched to a gene: 7. There are 14 residues in the CDR3. Germline-derived CDR1 and CDR2 are LNHDA and SQIVND (reference sequence). The CDR3 region is CASKLGQGGEKLFF. CDR3 nucleotides: TGTGCCAGTAAGCTGGGACAGGGAGGTGAAAAACTGTTTTTT.

V usage is TRBV6-2 or TRBV6-3 and J usage is TRBJ1-1; 7 bases align to TRBD1. The CDR3 length is 16 residues. The J segment lost 5 bases and the V segment lost 2 bases, leaving 11 bases of the junction unmatched. CDR1 MNHEY and CDR2 SVGEGT come from the germline V gene. The CDR3 sequence: CASSYASFRGRTEAFF. CDR3 in DNA: TGTGCCAGCAGTTACGCATCATTCAGGGGGAGGACTGAAGCTTTCTTT.

This chain joins TRBV5-1 and TRBJ1-5; unclear D gene. The CDR3 length is 14 residues. V shed 2 bases and J shed 0 bases, with 6 bases lying between them. The germline V gene has CDR1 SGHRS and CDR2 YFSETQ. The chain's CDR3 is CASSLLCSNQPQHF. CDR3 sequence (DNA): TGCGCCAGCAGCTTACTGTGTAGCAATCAGCCCCAGCATTTT.